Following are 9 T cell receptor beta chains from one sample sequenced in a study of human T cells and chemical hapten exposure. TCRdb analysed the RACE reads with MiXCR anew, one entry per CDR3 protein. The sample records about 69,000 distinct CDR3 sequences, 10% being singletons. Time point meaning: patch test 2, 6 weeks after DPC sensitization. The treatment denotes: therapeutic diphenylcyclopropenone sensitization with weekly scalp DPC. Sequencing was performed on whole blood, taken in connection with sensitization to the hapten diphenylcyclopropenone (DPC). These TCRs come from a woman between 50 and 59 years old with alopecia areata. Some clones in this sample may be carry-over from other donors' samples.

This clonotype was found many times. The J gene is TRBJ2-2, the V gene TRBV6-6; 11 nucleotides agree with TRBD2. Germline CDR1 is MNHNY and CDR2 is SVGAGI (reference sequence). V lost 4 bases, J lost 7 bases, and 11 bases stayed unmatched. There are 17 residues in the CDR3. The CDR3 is CASSSILAGDSGGELFF. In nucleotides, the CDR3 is TGTGCCAGCAGTTCGATACTAGCGGGAGATTCTGGCGGGGAGCTGTTTTTT.

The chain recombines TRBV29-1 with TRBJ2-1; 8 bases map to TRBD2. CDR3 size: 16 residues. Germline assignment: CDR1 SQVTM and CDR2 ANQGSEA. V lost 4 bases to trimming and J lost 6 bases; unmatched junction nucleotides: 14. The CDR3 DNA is TGCAGCGTTGCTCTCACCAGGACTAGCAATAGCAATGAGCAGTTCTTC. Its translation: CSVALTRTSNSNEQFF.

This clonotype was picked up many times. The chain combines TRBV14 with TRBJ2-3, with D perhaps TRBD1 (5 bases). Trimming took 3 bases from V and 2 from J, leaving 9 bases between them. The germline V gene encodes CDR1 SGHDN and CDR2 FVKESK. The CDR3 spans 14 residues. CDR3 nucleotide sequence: TGTGCCAGCAGCCATAGGGGTTTCACAGATACGCAGTATTTT. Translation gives CASSHRGFTDTQYF.

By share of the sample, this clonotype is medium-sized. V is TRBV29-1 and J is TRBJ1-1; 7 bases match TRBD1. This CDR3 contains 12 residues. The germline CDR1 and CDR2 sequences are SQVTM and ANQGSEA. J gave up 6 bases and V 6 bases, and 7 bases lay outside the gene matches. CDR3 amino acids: CSVYRGGAEAFF. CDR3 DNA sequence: TGCAGCGTGTACAGGGGAGGCGCTGAAGCTTTCTTT.

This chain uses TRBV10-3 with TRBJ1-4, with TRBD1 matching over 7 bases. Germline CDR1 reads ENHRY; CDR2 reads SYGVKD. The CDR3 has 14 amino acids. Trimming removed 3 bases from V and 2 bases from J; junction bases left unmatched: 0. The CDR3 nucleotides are TGTGCCATCAGTGAAGGGGGCACTAATGAAAAACTGTTTTTT. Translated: CAISEGGTNEKLFF.

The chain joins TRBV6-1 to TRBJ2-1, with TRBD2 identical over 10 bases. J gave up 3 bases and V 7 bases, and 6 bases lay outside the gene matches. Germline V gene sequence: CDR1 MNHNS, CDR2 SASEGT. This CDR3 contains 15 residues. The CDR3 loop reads CASIFLAGDYNEQFF. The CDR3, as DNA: TGTGCCAGCATTTTTCTAGCGGGAGACTACAATGAGCAGTTCTTC.

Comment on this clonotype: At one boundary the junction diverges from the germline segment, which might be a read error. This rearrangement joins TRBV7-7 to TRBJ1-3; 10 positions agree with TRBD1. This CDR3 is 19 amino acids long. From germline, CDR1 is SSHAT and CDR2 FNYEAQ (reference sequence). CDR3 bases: TGTGCTAGCAGCTCTCCCGGGACAGGGGCTTATAGCTCTGGAAACACCATATATTTT. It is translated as CASSSPGTGAYSSGNTIYF.

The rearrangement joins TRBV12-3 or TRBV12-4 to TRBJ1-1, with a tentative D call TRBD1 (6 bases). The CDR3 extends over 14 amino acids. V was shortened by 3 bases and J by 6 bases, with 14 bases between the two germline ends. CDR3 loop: CASSLAGGAPEAFF. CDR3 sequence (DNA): TGTGCCAGCAGTTTGGCGGGGGGCGCCCCTGAAGCTTTCTTT.

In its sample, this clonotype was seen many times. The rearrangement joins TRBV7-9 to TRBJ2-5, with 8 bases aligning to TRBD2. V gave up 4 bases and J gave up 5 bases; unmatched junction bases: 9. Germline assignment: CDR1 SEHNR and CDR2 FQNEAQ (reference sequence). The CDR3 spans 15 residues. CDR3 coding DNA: TGTGCCAGCAGCTCAAGCGGGAGTGGCGGGGAGACCCAGTACTTC. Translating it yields CASSSSGSGGETQYF.